Given below is one TCR beta chain in context. The sample is drawn from a study of blood T cell repertoires in COVID-19. About the research overall: Donors in the United States, Italy and Spain gave samples during acute or convalescent COVID-19. PBMCs, B-cell-depleted T cells, or T cells were the source of the cDNA or gDNA that made up the material.

V lost 2 bases and J lost 0, with 12 bases in between. The germline CDR1 and CDR2 sequences are SGDLS and YYNGEE. This CDR3 has 15 residues. Study processing details: It was from reference gene primer amplification that nucleated cell counts were estimated. The data were produced by immunoSEQ multiplex PCR, yet TCRdb's version contains in-frame clones alone and is incomplete. V and J calls and clone size are given by that table; D and trimming were obtained from the DNA. The sample yields about 270,000 clones, 81% seen once. The source is a woman aged 55-70 years with active or convalescent COVID-19. The sample was peripheral blood. The chain uses TRBV9 and TRBJ2-7; weak D call: TRBD1 (7 bases). The CDR3 nucleotides read TGTGCCAGCAGCGTTTCAGGGGGGAACTCCTACGAGCAGTACTTC. Translating it yields CASSVSGGNSYEQYF.